A selection of T cell receptor beta chains follows, all from one sample in a study of vaccination effects on CD4 cells after COVID-19. These receptors' targets are unknown. TCRdb's copy holds only in-frame clones and misses some; the assay was immunoSEQ multiplex PCR. The data show nearly 30,000 clones, 70% to 75% seen once. Material: CD4+ T cells from PBMCs cultured with HCoV-229E spike peptides, obtained after COVID-19 vaccination. All receptors derive from a human donor who received a COVID-19 vaccine. CDR3s leave out the opening cysteine and the closing phenylalanine or tryptophan. A D gene is named only where the DNA matches it firmly.

v_gene: TRBV7-2; d_gene: TRBD2; CDR3aa: ASSYTSGSEQY
v_gene: TRBV18; d_gene: NA; CDR3aa: ASSPMGLLHEQY
v_gene: TRBV7-6; d_gene: TRBD1; CDR3aa: ASSQGQGVGNQPQH
v_gene: TRBV6-5; d_gene: NA; CDR3aa: ASSRWNTEAF
v_gene: TRBV6-5; d_gene: NA; CDR3aa: ASSPPNRNIQY
v_gene: TRBV20-1; d_gene: TRBD1; CDR3aa: SAAPGGEQF
v_gene: TRBV2; d_gene: TRBD2; CDR3aa: ASREMGLAGGSLNEQF
v_gene: TRBV10-2; d_gene: TRBD1; CDR3aa: ASSQGAASTDTQY
v_gene: TRBV5-4; d_gene: NA; CDR3aa: ASRGADYGYT
v_gene: TRBV19; d_gene: NA; CDR3aa: ATMSRGDNEKLF
v_gene: TRBV27; d_gene: TRBD2; CDR3aa: ASPVWYSGSLLQETQY
v_gene: TRBV9; d_gene: NA; CDR3aa: ASSAGAAGNTIY
v_gene: TRBV18; d_gene: TRBD2; CDR3aa: ASSPPVKRSGGSDTQY